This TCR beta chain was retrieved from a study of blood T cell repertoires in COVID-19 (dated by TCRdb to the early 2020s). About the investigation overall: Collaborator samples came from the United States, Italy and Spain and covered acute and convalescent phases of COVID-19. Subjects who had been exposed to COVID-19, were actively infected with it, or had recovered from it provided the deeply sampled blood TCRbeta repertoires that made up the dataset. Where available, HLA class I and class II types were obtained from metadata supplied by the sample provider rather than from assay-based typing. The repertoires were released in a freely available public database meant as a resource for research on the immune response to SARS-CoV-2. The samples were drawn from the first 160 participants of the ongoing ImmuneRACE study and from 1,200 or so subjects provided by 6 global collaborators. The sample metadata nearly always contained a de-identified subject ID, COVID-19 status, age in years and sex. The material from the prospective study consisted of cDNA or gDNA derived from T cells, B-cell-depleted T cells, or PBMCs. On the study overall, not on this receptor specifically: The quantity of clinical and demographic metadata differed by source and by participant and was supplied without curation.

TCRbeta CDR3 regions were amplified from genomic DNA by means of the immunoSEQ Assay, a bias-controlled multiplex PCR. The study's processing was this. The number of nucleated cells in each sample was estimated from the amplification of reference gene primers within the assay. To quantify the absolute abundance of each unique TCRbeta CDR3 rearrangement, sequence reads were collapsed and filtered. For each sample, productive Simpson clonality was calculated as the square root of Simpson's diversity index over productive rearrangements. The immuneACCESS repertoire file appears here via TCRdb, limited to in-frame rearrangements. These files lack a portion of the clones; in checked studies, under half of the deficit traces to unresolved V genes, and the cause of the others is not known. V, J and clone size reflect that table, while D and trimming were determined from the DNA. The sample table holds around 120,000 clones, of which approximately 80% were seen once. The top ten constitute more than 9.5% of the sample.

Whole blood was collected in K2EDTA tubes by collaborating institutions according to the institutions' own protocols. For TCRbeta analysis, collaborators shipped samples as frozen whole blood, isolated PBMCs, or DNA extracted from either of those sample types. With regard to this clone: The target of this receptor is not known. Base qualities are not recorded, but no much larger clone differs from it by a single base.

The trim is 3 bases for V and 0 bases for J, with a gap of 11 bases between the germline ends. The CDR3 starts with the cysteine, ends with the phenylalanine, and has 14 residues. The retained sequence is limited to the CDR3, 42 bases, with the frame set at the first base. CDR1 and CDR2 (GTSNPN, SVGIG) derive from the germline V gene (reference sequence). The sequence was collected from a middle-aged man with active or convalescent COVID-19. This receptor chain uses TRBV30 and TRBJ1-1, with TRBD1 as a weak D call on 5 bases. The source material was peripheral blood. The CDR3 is CAWRSGGLNTEAFF. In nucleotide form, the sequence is TGTGCCTGGAGGTCCGGGGGGTTGAACACTGAAGCTTTCTTT.